This entry lists 19 T cell receptor beta chains sequenced from one sample in a study of memory CD4+ T cells and cytomegalovirus serostatus. Single viable CD3+CD4+CD8-CD45RO+ cells were sorted as the memory CD4+ T cells. Profiled with immunoSEQ multiplex PCR; TCRdb holds only in-frame clones, not every one. The sample lists tens of thousands of clones; around 80% were seen once. The material sequenced was memory CD4+ T cells from blood. These receptors all stem from an adult in good health and CMV-seronegative.

CDR3: CASMDRGRNTIYF. Written as DNA, the CDR3 is TGTGCCAGTATGGACAGGGGCCGAAACACCATATATTTT. V gene TRBV19 combines with J gene TRBJ1-3; 9 bases fit TRBD1. The CDR3 spans 13 residues. Germline lookup yields CDR1 LNHDA and CDR2 SQIVND (reference sequence). Trimming cost V 7 bases and J 5 bases; bases outside gene matches: 3.

The V and J genes are TRBV5-8 and TRBJ2-1; TRBD1 might be the D (5 bases). V shed 4 bases and J shed 4 bases, with 9 bases lying between them. In germline, CDR1 is SGHTS, CDR2 YDEGEE. This CDR3 region has 13 residues. The CDR3 DNA reads TGTGCCAGCAGCCCCCGACAGTACAATGAGCAGTTCTTC. Residues: CASSPRQYNEQFF. Filled out from reference TRBV5-8 and TRBJ2-1, the complete variable domain reads EAGVTQSPTHLIKTRGQQATLRCSPISGHTSVYWYQQALGLGLQFLLWYDEGEERNRGNFPPRFSGRQFPNYSSELNVNALELEDSALYLCASSPRQYNEQFFGPGTRLTVL.

This sequence joins TRBV4-3 and TRBJ2-2; 9 bases map to TRBD1. Trimming at V came to 2 bases and at J to 5 bases, leaving 6 bases not matched to a gene. In germline, CDR1 is LGHNA, CDR2 YSLEER. There are 16 residues in the CDR3. The CDR3 nucleotides are TGCGCCAGCAGCCAACATCGACAGGGGGATACCGGGGAGCTGTTTTTT. Protein sequence: CASSQHRQGDTGELFF.

The CDR3 region has the DNA TGTGCCAGCAGTAGGGCCGGGACAGGGGCCCAAAAACTGTTTTTT. This sequence encodes CASSRAGTGAQKLFF. The chain links TRBV6-1 to TRBJ1-4; 10 bases line up with TRBD1. Germline V lookup: CDR1 MNHNS, CDR2 SASEGT. J lost 9 bases, V lost 5 bases, and 9 bases had no gene match. This CDR3 spans 15 amino acids.

The CDR3: CASSAGATNEKLFF. In DNA form, the CDR3 reads TGTGCCAGCAGCGCTGGGGCGACTAATGAAAAACTGTTTTTT. The rearrangement joins TRBV7-6 to TRBJ1-4, with D perhaps matching TRBD1 (5 bases). The CDR3 totals 14 residues. Trimming removed 5 bases from V and 2 bases from J, with 9 bases in between. Per the germline V gene, CDR1 is SGHVS and CDR2 is FNYEAQ.

The chain employs TRBV19 and TRBJ2-1; no firm D call. Trimming stripped 4 bases from V and 14 bases from J, with 15 bases between. CDR1 and CDR2 from the germline V gene are LNHDA and SQIVND (reference sequence). This CDR3 contains 12 residues. The chain's CDR3 is CASSTRTPAEFF. The CDR3 region has the DNA TGTGCCAGTAGTACTAGGACCCCGGCGGAGTTCTTC.

This clone was detected once. The chain employs TRBV27 and TRBJ2-1; TRBD2 might be the D (6 bases). Germline CDR1 is MNHEY and CDR2 is SMNVEV (reference sequence). V was clipped by 6 bases and J by 5 bases, with 20 bases between them. The CDR3 is 16 amino acids. The CDR3 spells CASSPRAAGRNNEQFF. The CDR3 DNA sequence: TGTGCCAGCAGCCCCAGGGCTGCGGGGAGGAACAATGAGCAGTTCTTC.

The rearrangement uses TRBV2 and TRBJ1-2; D may be TRBD1 (5 bases). This CDR3 is 13 amino acids long. Germline V gene lookup returns CDR1 SNHLY and CDR2 FYNNEI. The V end was cut by 9 bases, the J end by 4 bases, with 15 bases between. The CDR3 DNA sequence: TGTGCCAGTCGGGTCGGGGCGGGCTATGGCTACACCTTC. Protein product: CASRVGAGYGYTF.

The chain links TRBV5-4 to TRBJ1-1; possibly TRBD1 for D (6 bases). This CDR3 spans 15 amino acids. V lost 4 bases and J lost 0, with 13 bases in between. Looked up from germline, CDR1 is SGHNT and CDR2 is YYREEE (reference sequence). The CDR3 region is CASSPDSHLNTEAFF. CDR3 sequence (DNA): TGTGCCAGCAGCCCGGACAGCCATTTGAACACTGAAGCTTTCTTT.

The CDR3 sequence: CASSLYGDTEAFF. The CDR3 coding sequence is TGTGCCAGCAGCTTGTATGGTGACACTGAAGCTTTCTTT. The V and J genes are TRBV11-3 and TRBJ1-1; D not resolved. V was shortened by 3 bases and J by 3 bases, with 8 bases between the two germline ends. The germline CDR1 and CDR2 sequences are SGHNT and YENEEA. The CDR3 length is 13 residues.

The V and J genes are TRBV5-1 and TRBJ2-3, with D perhaps TRBD1 (5 bases). The CDR3 length is 16 residues. Germline V gene lookup returns CDR1 SGHRS and CDR2 YFSETQ. The germline V and J ends were trimmed by 0 bases and 1 base, with 12 bases remaining between them. The CDR3 sequence is CASSLEAGLRTDTQYF. CDR3 nucleotides: TGCGCCAGCAGCTTGGAGGCAGGGCTCCGCACAGATACGCAGTATTTT. Full variable domain (outside the CDR3, taken from reference TRBV5-1 and TRBJ2-3): KAGVTQTPRYLIKTRGQQVTLSCSPISGHRSVSWYQQTPGQGLQFLFEYFSETQRNKGNFPGRFSGRQFSNSRSEMNVSTLELGDSALYLCASSLEAGLRTDTQYFGPGTRLTVL.

This chain links TRBV7-2 with TRBJ2-6; 9 nucleotides agree with TRBD2. The J segment lost 7 bases and the V segment lost 1 base, leaving 11 bases of the junction unmatched. Germline CDR1 reads SGHTA; CDR2 reads FQGNSA. This CDR3 has 18 amino acids. DNA for the CDR3: TGTGCCAGCAGCTTAGTGGCTAGCGGGAAGGGTAGAGCCAACGTCCTGACTTTC. Translated: CASSLVASGKGRANVLTF.

The chain combines TRBV6-1 with TRBJ2-7; 8 bases line up with TRBD1. The germline V gene encodes CDR1 MNHNS and CDR2 SASEGT. This CDR3 contains 14 residues. Trimming cost V 4 bases and J 2 bases; bases outside gene matches: 4. CDR3 sequence reads: CASSGSGQAYEQYF. The CDR3 DNA reads TGTGCCAGCAGTGGTTCGGGACAGGCCTACGAGCAGTACTTC.

The chain has TRBV4-2 and TRBJ1-2; the match to TRBD1 covers 11 bases. CDR3 length equals 14 residues. CDR1 and CDR2 (germline): LGHNA, YNFKEQ. V shed 1 base and J 13 bases; nucleotides not matched to a gene: 8. CDR3 loop: CASSQVPGQGEGTF. The CDR3 DNA follows: TGTGCCAGCAGCCAAGTCCCGGGACAGGGGGAGGGCACCTTC.

The chain links TRBV28 to TRBJ2-5, with 13 nucleotides matching TRBD2. V gave up 6 bases and J gave up 0 bases; unmatched junction bases: 7. The CDR3 is made up of 17 amino acids. Germline V gives CDR1 MDHEN, CDR2 SYDVKM. The CDR3 DNA sequence: TGTGCCAGCAGAAAGACTAGCGGGGGGCTTAACCAAGAGACCCAGTACTTC. Its protein is CASRKTSGGLNQETQYF.

V and J are TRBV28 and TRBJ2-7; D gene unclear. Trimming took 2 bases from V and 3 from J, leaving 2 bases between them. The CDR3 has 11 residues. Germline CDR1 MDHEN, CDR2 SYDVKM. CDR3 sequence (DNA): TGTGCCAGCAGTTTAGGCTACGAGCAGTACTTC. Translation: CASSLGYEQYF.

The chain has TRBV2 and TRBJ2-5; D possibly corresponds to TRBD1 (5 bases). CDR3 length: 14 amino acids. The V gene's germline CDR1 is SNHLY and CDR2 FYNNEI. Trimming took off 6 bases at V and 5 bases at J, with 16 bases between the two ends. CDR3 in DNA: TGTGCCAGCAGGTTCGGAAGGGGCAGGGAGACCCAGTACTTC. The encoded protein is CASRFGRGRETQYF.

This chain joins TRBV28 and TRBJ1-6; unclear D gene. V lost 2 bases to trimming and J lost 9 bases, with 14 bases between them. The V gene's germline CDR1 is MDHEN and CDR2 SYDVKM. The CDR3 runs to 15 residues. CDR3 amino acids: CASSLPTLTGSPLHF. CDR3 DNA sequence: TGTGCCAGCAGTTTACCAACCCTAACGGGTTCACCCCTCCACTTT.

The J gene is TRBJ2-3, the V gene TRBV15; TRBD2 is a possible D gene (7 bases). The germline V and J ends were trimmed by 5 bases and 7 bases, with 22 bases remaining between them. The CDR3 sequence is 16 residues long. Germline lookup yields CDR1 LNHNV and CDR2 YYDKDF (reference sequence). The CDR3 nucleotides are TGTGCCACCAGCGAGGGGCGGGGGCCCTCATCGTATACGCAGTATTTT. This translates into CATSEGRGPSSYTQYF.